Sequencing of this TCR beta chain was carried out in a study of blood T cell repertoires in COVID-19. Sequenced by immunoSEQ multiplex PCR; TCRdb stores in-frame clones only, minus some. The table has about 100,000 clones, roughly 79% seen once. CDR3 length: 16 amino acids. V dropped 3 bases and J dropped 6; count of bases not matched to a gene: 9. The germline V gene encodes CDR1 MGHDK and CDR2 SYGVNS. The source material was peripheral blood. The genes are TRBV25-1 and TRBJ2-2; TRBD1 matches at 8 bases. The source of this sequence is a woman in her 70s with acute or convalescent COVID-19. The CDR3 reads CASSDGRTGRAGELFF. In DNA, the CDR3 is TGTGCCAGCAGTGATGGCAGGACAGGGCGGGCCGGGGAGCTGTTTTTT.